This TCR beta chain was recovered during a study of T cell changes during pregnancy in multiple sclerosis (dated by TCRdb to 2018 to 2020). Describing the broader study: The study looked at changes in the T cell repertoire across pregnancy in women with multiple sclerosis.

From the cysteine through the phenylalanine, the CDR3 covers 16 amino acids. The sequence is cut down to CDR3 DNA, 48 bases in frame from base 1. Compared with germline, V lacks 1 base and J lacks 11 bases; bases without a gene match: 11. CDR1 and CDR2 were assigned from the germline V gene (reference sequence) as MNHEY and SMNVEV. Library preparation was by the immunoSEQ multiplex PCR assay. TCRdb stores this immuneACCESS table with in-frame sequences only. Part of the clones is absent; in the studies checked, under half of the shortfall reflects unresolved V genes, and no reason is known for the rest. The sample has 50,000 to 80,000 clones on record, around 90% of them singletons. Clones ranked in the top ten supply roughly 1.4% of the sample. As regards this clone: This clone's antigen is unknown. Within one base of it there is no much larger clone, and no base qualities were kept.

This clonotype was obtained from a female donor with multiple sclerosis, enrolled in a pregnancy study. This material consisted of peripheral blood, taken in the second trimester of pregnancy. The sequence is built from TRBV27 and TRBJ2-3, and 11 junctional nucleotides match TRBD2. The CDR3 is CASSLWGRLAGGGQYF. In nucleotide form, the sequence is TGTGCCAGCAGTTTATGGGGACGATTAGCGGGAGGGGGGCAGTATTTT.